The 4 T cell receptor beta chains reported below all come from one sample, sequenced in a study of response to subunit inactivated influenza vaccine. TCRdb processed the RT-PCR reads anew with MiXCR; each CDR3 protein has one entry. The sample records fewer than 700,000 distinct CDR3 sequences, 10% to 15% being singletons. Source: PBMCs from blood, taken roughly 46 days after vaccination. The receptors were sampled from a man aged 50 to 59 who received an inactivated influenza vaccine.

The sample holds a few counts of this clonotype. J is TRBJ2-2 and V is TRBV27, with D perhaps matching TRBD1 (6 bases). This CDR3 region has 14 residues. In germline, CDR1 is MNHEY, CDR2 SMNVEV (reference sequence). Between the trimmed V and J ends, which lost 2 bases and 7 bases, there was a span of 11 bases. CDR3 nucleotide sequence: TGTGCCAGCAGTTTACTTTTGGGACACGGGGAGCTGTTTTTT. It codes for CASSLLLGHGELFF.

This sequence joins TRBV4-1 and TRBJ1-5; D is perhaps TRBD1 (5 bases). The V gene's germline CDR1 is MGHRA and CDR2 YSYEKL. V was pared by 0 bases and J by 6 bases, with 9 bases between. The CDR3 is 14 residues long. The CDR3 DNA reads TGCGCCAGCAGCCAAGATTGGGGGGTTCAGCCCCAGCATTTT. Its protein is CASSQDWGVQPQHF.

This sequence joins TRBV7-8 and TRBJ2-1; TRBD2 matches at 9 bases. This CDR3 is built from 18 residues. V shed 5 bases, J shed 6 bases, and the junction held 17 bases outside the gene matches. Germline V gene sequence: CDR1 SGHVS, CDR2 FQNEAQ. The CDR3 sequence: CASSPRVGRGSGSNEQFF. The DNA for the CDR3 is TGTGCCAGCAGCCCTAGGGTGGGTCGCGGTAGCGGGAGCAATGAGCAGTTCTTC. The variable domain in full, completed from reference TRBV7-8 and TRBJ2-1, reads GAGVSQSPRYKVAKRGQDVALRCDPISGHVSLFWYQQALGQGPEFLTYFQNEAQLDKSGLPSDRFFAERPEGSVSTLKIQRTQQEDSAVYLCASSPRVGRGSGSNEQFFGPGTRLTVL.

This clonotype was observed a few times. The genes are TRBV9 and TRBJ2-5; D is possibly TRBD2 (6 bases). Trimming pared 0 bases from V and 4 bases from J, leaving 16 bases between. Germline V gene data show CDR1 as SGDLS and CDR2 as YYNGEE. The CDR3 runs to 16 residues. CDR3 DNA sequence: TGTGCCAGCAGCGTAGCTGCAGGTGGCGGGGTAGAGACCCAGTACTTC. This translates into CASSVAAGGGVETQYF.